This passage covers 4 T cell receptor beta chains from one sample sequenced in a study of T cell responses to AZD1222 COVID-19 vaccine. Produced via immunoSEQ multiplex PCR; TCRdb's table is partial and in-frame only. This sample has roughly 150,000 clones, with around nine tenths found just once. Source: peripheral blood, taken 28 days after the second AZD1222 dose. These receptors came from an adult who received the AZD1222 COVID-19 vaccine.

This chain connects TRBV6-5 to TRBJ2-6; D ambiguous. CDR1 is MNHEY, CDR2 SVGAGI, per germline. This CDR3 has 13 amino acids. Trimming left V 8 bases short and J 4 bases short, with 9 bases between. CDR3 DNA sequence: TGTGCCAGCGAAACATCCGGGGCCAACGTCCTGACTTTC. Its protein product is CASETSGANVLTF.

The chain combines TRBV11-2 with TRBJ1-2; D might be TRBD1 (6 bases). V lost 6 bases and J lost 8, with 19 bases in between. There are 14 residues in the CDR3. In germline, CDR1 is SGHAT, CDR2 FQNNGV. Written as DNA, the CDR3 is TGTGCCAGCAGTACCGGACAGCGCCCAACGGGCTACACCTTC. The encoded protein is CASSTGQRPTGYTF.

The V gene is TRBV5-1, the J gene TRBJ2-3; D may correspond to TRBD1 or TRBD2 (7 bases each). The V and J ends lost 0 bases and 0 bases respectively, with 11 bases between them. This CDR3 is built from 16 residues. Germline V gives CDR1 SGHRS, CDR2 YFSETQ. As DNA, the CDR3 is TGCGCCAGCAGCTTGGCAGGGGGGGTGAGCACAGATACGCAGTATTTT. Protein product: CASSLAGGVSTDTQYF.

This clone was seen more than once but under ten times. The chain uses TRBV4-1 and TRBJ1-1; D gene ambiguous. The CDR3 has 15 residues. The V gene lost 4 bases and the J gene lost 0 bases, with 12 bases spanning the gap. Per germline, CDR1 MGHRA and CDR2 YSYEKL. The CDR3 sequence is CASSPSPRMNTEAFF. Here the CDR3 DNA reads TGCGCCAGCAGCCCCTCGCCCCGGATGAACACTGAAGCTTTCTTT.